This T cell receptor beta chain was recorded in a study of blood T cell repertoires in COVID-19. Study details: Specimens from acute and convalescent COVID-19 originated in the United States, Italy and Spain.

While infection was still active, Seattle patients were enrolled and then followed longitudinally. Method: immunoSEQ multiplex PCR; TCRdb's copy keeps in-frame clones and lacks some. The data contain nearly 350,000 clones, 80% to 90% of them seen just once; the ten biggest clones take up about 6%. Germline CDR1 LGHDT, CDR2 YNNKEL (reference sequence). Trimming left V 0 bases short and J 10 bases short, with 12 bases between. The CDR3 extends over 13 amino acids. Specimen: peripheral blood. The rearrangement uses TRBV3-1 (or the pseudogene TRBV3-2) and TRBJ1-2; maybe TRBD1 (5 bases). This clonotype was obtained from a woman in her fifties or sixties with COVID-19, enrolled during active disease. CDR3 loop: CASSQDVRVDYTF. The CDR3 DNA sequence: TGTGCCAGCAGCCAAGATGTCAGGGTGGACTACACCTTC.